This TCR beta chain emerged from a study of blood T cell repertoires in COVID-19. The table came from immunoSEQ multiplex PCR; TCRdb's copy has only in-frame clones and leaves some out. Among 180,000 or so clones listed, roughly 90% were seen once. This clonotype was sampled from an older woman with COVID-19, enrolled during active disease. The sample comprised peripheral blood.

CDR3: CASRRSGFEQFF. The DNA for the CDR3 is TGTGCCAGCAGAAGATCAGGGTTTGAGCAGTTCTTC. V gene TRBV27 combines with J gene TRBJ2-1, with TRBD1 as a possible D gene (5 bases). Trimming cost V 6 bases and J 9 bases, with 12 bases left between them. The germline CDR1 and CDR2 sequences are MNHEY and SMNVEV (reference sequence). There are 12 residues in the CDR3.